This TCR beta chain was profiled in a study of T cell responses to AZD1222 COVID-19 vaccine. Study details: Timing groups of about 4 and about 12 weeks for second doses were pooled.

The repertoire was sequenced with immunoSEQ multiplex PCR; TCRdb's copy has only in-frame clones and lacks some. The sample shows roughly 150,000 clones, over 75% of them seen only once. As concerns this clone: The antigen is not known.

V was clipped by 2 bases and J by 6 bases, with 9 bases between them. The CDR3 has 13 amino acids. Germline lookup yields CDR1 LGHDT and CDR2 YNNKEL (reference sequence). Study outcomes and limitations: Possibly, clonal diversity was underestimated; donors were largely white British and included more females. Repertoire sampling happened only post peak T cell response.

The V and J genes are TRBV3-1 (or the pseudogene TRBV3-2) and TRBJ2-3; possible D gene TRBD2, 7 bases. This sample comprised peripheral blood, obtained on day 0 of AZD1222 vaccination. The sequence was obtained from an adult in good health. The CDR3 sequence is CASSQRGADTQYF. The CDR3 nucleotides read TGTGCCAGCAGCCAACGGGGGGCGGATACGCAGTATTTT.